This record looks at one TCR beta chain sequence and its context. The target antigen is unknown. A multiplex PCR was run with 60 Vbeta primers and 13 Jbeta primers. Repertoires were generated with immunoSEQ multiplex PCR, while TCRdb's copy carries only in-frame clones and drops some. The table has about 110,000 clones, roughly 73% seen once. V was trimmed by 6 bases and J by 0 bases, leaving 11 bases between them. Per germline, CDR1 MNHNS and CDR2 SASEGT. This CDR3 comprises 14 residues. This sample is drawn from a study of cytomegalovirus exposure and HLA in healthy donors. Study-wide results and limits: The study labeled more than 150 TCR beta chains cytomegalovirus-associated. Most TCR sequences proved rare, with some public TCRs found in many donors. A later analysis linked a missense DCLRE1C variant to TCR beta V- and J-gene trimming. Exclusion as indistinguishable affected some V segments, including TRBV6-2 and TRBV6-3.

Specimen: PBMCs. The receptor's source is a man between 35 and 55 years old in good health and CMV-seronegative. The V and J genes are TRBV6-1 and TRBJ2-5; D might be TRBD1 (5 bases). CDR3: CASSQQGNQETQYF. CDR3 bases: TGTGCCAGCAGCCAGCAGGGTAACCAAGAGACCCAGTACTTC.